The 16 T cell receptor beta chains below were found in one sample sequenced in a study of post-analysis software for immune sequencing data. Broader study findings: When patients were compared with controls, five TRBV segments were more frequent, TRBV5-6, TRBV5-1 and TRBV20-1 among them.

Each TCR beta cDNA library carried unique molecular identifiers. MiXCR, run by TCRdb on the PCR reads, gives a single entry per CDR3 protein. Of about 820,000 distinct CDR3 sequences detected, roughly 58% appear once; the ten largest clones hold approximately 4.4%. Their recognized antigens are unknown. Sequencing was carried out using blood. The receptor set was obtained from a girl aged 10 to 17 with multiple sclerosis.

A few counts support this clonotype. The V call is TRBV24-1, the J call TRBJ2-7; D possibly matches TRBD1 or TRBD2 (5 bases each). The V and J ends lost 7 bases and 1 base respectively, with 19 bases between them. The germline V gene has CDR1 KGHDR and CDR2 SFDVKD. The CDR3 has 16 amino acids. The CDR3 nucleotides read TGTGCCACCAGAACACGGGGCAGCAGTTCTTCCTACGAGCAGTACTTC. Encoded protein: CATRTRGSSSSYEQYF.

The CDR3 DNA reads as TGTGCCAGCAGCTCTATGACTAGCTCTCCCTACGAGCAGTACTTC. As protein: CASSSMTSSPYEQYF. The chain links TRBV7-2 to TRBJ2-7; 7 bases align to TRBD2. Trimming cost V 4 bases and J 2 bases; bases outside gene matches: 8. Germline-derived CDR1 and CDR2 are SGHTA and FQGNSA. The CDR3 is made up of 15 amino acids. Full variable domain (outside the CDR3, taken from reference TRBV7-2 and TRBJ2-7): GAGVSQSPSNKVTEKGKDVELRCDPISGHTALYWYRQSLGQGLEFLIYFQGNSAPDKSGLPSDRFSAERTGGSVSTLTIQRTQQEDSAVYLCASSSMTSSPYEQYFGPGTRLTVT.

This clonotype was seen more than once but under ten times. This chain joins TRBV6-5 and TRBJ2-5; tentatively, D is TRBD1 (6 bases). This CDR3 spans 14 amino acids. The germline gives CDR1 MNHEY, CDR2 SVGAGI. The V and J ends lost 6 bases and 2 bases respectively, with 13 bases between them. CDR3 nucleotides: TGTGCCAGCAGGGACGGACAGACGCAAGAGACCCAGTACTTC. Translation: CASRDGQTQETQYF.

V usage is TRBV12-3 or TRBV12-4 and J usage is TRBJ2-7; D uncertain. V was pared by 6 bases and J by 5 bases, with 11 bases between. This CDR3 comprises 12 residues. CDR3 DNA: TGTGCCAGCAGAGGAACAGTAAACGAGCAGTACTTC. It yields the protein CASRGTVNEQYF.

The chain recombines TRBV20-1 with TRBJ2-5; D uncertain. The germline gives CDR1 DFQATT, CDR2 SNEGSKA (reference sequence). This CDR3 comprises 12 residues. V lost 6 bases and J lost 0, with 8 bases in between. CDR3 in amino acids: CSARAHQETQYF. As DNA, the CDR3 is TGCAGTGCAAGGGCCCACCAAGAGACCCAGTACTTC.

This clonotype was detected a few times. The chain recombines TRBV20-1 with TRBJ1-1; D is uncertain. The CDR3 covers 14 residues. CDR1 is DFQATT, CDR2 SNEGSKA, per germline (reference sequence). Trimming shortened V by 0 bases and J by 4 bases, and 12 bases separated the two germline ends. The CDR3 is CSARDRRAGTEAFF. CDR3 DNA: TGCAGTGCTAGAGATCGACGTGCGGGCACTGAAGCTTTCTTT.

The chain is built from TRBV29-1 and TRBJ1-1; D is undetermined. V was shortened by 7 bases and J by 0 bases, with 12 bases between the two germline ends. Per the germline V gene, CDR1 is SQVTM and CDR2 is ANQGSEA. CDR3 length: 13 residues. CDR3: CSAGRALNTEAFF. In DNA form, the CDR3 reads TGCAGCGCCGGAAGGGCTCTGAACACTGAAGCTTTCTTT. The entire variable domain, with the rest obtained from reference TRBV29-1 and TRBJ1-1, is as follows: SAVISQKPSRDICQRGTSLTIQCQVDSQVTMMFWYRQQPGQSLTLIATANQGSEATYESGFVIDKFPISRPNLTFSTLTVSNMSPEDSSIYLCSAGRALNTEAFFGQGTRLTVV.

This chain uses TRBV11-3 with TRBJ2-7, with D possibly matching TRBD2 (6 bases). V lost 4 bases and J lost 6, with 16 bases in between. CDR1 and CDR2 from the germline V gene are SGHNT and YENEEA. The CDR3 sequence is 14 residues long. This CDR3 reads CASSSGGVGLEQYF. CDR3 nucleotides: TGTGCCAGCAGCTCCGGAGGGGTGGGTCTCGAGCAGTACTTC. The full variable domain, in which reference TRBV11-3 and TRBJ2-7 provide the parts outside the CDR3, is EAGVVQSPRYKIIEKKQPVAFWCNPISGHNTLYWYLQNLGQGPELLIRYENEEAVDDSQLPKDRFSAERLKGVDSTLKIQPAELGDSAVYLCASSSGGVGLEQYFGPGTRLTVT.

This chain connects TRBV5-5 to TRBJ2-7; TRBD2 aligns across 12 bases. The V gene's germline CDR1 is SGHKS and CDR2 YYEKEE (reference sequence). The CDR3 loop spans 17 amino acids. Trimming at V came to 0 bases and at J to 4 bases, leaving 8 bases not matched to a gene. The CDR3 coding sequence is TGTGCCAGCAGCTTGGCCCTAGCGGGAGGGCCGGCGTACGAGCAGTACTTC. Translation: CASSLALAGGPAYEQYF.

This sequence joins TRBV6-1 and TRBJ2-5, with D tentatively TRBD1 (6 bases). The end of the DNA is better explained by TRBJ2-7, so the J call may be wrong. Germline V gives CDR1 MNHNS, CDR2 SASEGT. The CDR3 totals 14 residues. CDR3 in amino acids: CASSIQGMVYEQYF. The CDR3 bases are TGTGCCAGCAGCATCCAGGGGATGGTCTACGAGCAGTACTTC.

V gene TRBV20-1 combines with J gene TRBJ1-5; a possible D gene is TRBD1 (6 bases). The CDR3 is 15 residues long. Germline V gene sequence: CDR1 DFQATT, CDR2 SNEGSKA (reference sequence). V was shortened by 7 bases and J by 4 bases, with 20 bases between the two germline ends. CDR3 amino acids: CSVHSGQGLNQPQHF. The CDR3 DNA follows: TGCAGTGTTCACTCCGGCCAGGGGTTGAATCAGCCCCAGCATTTT.

J is TRBJ2-1 and V is TRBV7-8, with TRBD2 identical over 14 bases. In germline, CDR1 is SGHVS, CDR2 FQNEAQ. This CDR3 comprises 15 residues. Trimming took 5 bases from V and 10 from J; bases not matched to a gene: 7. Here the CDR3 DNA reads TGTGCCAGCAGCCCTGGACTAGCGGGGGGTCGGGAGCAGTTCTTC. Protein product: CASSPGLAGGREQFF.

This chain links TRBV6-2 or TRBV6-3 with TRBJ2-1; TRBD2 matches 11 bases. Trimming cost V 3 bases and J 4 bases; bases outside gene matches: 8. This CDR3 comprises 17 residues. Germline lookup yields CDR1 MNHEY and CDR2 SVGEGT. The CDR3 loop reads CASSYTSTSGSYNEQFF. In nucleotides, the CDR3 is TGTGCCAGCAGTTATACTTCAACTAGCGGGAGTTACAATGAGCAGTTCTTC.

Only a few counts were recorded for this clonotype. This sequence joins TRBV15 and TRBJ1-2; TRBD1 matches at 7 bases. There are 15 residues in the CDR3. Germline trimming cut 7 bases from V and 8 bases from J; bases unmatched to any gene: 16. Germline CDR1 is LNHNV and CDR2 is YYDKDF (reference sequence). CDR3 in amino acids: CATTRRGLSGRGYTF. The DNA for the CDR3 is TGTGCCACCACCCGGAGGGGGCTATCGGGTAGGGGCTACACCTTC.

The V gene is TRBV5-1, the J gene TRBJ2-7, with D maybe TRBD2 (5 bases). The CDR3 is made up of 14 amino acids. Trimming removed 5 bases from V and 4 bases from J, with 16 bases in between. Germline CDR1 reads SGHRS; CDR2 reads YFSETQ. CDR3 in amino acids: CASRGGPGGYEQYF. The CDR3 DNA is TGCGCCAGCAGAGGAGGACCGGGTGGTTACGAGCAGTACTTC.

V gene TRBV12-3 or TRBV12-4 combines with J gene TRBJ2-1; tentative D call: TRBD1 (6 bases). The CDR3 runs 14 residues. With 6 bases removed from V and 6 bases from J, the gap between germline ends came to 15 bases. This chain's CDR3 is CASSPGVKGNEQFF. In DNA form, the CDR3 reads TGTGCCAGCAGCCCAGGGGTAAAGGGCAATGAGCAGTTCTTC.